This T cell receptor (beta chain) was profiled in a study of T cells in Graves' hyperthyroidism and ophthalmopathy. Notes on the study in general: A model built on 13 V-J features separated ophthalmopathy from stable hyperthyroidism. Clonotypes that were expanded in thyroid above 0.001 mostly appeared in blood too.

For the diagnoses, clinical symptoms, serum thyroxine and TRAb, thyroid ultrasound and orbital computed tomography were used. Template material for amplifying TCR beta CDR3 regions consisted of RNA transcripts. Initially, a first-round RT-PCR of the TCR CDR3 employed the HTBI primer set. From the multiplex PCR reads, TCRdb called clonotypes with MiXCR, one entry per CDR3 protein. The table includes about 660,000 distinct CDR3 sequences, nearly 45% detected once. The CDR3 spans 13 residues. V dropped 5 bases and J dropped 3; count of bases not matched to a gene: 6. Germline-derived CDR1 and CDR2 are DFQATT and SNEGSKA (reference sequence). Turning to this clonotype: Antigen: not known.

The chain uses TRBV20-1 and TRBJ2-5; 7 positions match TRBD1. This receptor was identified in an adult man with Graves' disease, either hyperthyroidism or ophthalmopathy (not recorded which). Input material: peripheral blood or thyroid tissue (not recorded which). The CDR3 DNA is TGCAGTGCTTCGGGACAGAGGAAAGAGACCCAGTACTTC. Amino acid sequence: CSASGQRKETQYF.